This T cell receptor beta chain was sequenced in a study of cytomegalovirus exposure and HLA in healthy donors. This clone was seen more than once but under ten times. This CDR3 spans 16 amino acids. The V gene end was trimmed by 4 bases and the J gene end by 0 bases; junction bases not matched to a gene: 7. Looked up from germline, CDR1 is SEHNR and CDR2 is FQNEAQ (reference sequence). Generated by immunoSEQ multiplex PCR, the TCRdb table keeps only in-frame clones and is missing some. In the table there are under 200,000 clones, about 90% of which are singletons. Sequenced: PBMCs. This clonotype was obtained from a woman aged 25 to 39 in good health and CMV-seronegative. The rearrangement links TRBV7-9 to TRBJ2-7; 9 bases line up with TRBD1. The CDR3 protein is CASSSRVGQGSYEQYF. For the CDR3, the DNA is TGTGCCAGCAGCTCCCGCGTGGGACAGGGCTCCTACGAGCAGTACTTC.